This T cell receptor (beta chain) was identified in a study of shared clonotypes between healthy human individuals. Study summary: Per-donor plates numbered three CD4 naive, three CD4 memory, two CD8 naive and one CD8 memory. Notes on the study in general: Clonotype sharing across four donors was observed for around 5% of naive CD4 clonotypes. A reduction in generation probabilities was seen for non-shared clonotypes relative to those shared by all four donors.

An even split of each subset's genomic DNA across several immunoSEQ plates was performed. The table came from immunoSEQ multiplex PCR; TCRdb's copy has only in-frame clones and leaves some out. The repertoire holds some 1 million clones, with about 75% as singletons. This clone turned up a few times. Its target is unknown. The germline gives CDR1 SGHRS, CDR2 YFSETQ. V dropped 4 bases and J dropped 5 bases, with 13 bases sitting between them. This CDR3 has 14 amino acids. The TCR originated in a man between 18 and 29 years old in good health. This chain links TRBV5-1 with TRBJ2-1, with D tentatively TRBD1 (6 bases). Sequencing used memory CD4+ T cells sorted from blood. The subset here: CD45RA-negative fraction. The CDR3 DNA is TGCGCCAGCAGCACATACAGGGTGAACAATGAGCAGTTCTTC. This translates into CASSTYRVNNEQFF.